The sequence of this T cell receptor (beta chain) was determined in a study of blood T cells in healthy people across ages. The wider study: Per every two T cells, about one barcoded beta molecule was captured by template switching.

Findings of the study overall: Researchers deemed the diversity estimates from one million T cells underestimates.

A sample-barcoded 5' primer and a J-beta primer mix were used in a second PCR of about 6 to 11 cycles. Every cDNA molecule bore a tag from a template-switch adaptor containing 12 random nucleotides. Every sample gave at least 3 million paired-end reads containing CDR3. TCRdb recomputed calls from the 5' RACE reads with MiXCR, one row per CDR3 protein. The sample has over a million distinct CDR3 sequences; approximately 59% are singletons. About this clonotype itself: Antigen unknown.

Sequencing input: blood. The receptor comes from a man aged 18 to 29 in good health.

The CDR3 bases are TGCAGTGCGCAGGGACACACTGAAGCTTTCTTT. Translating gives CSAQGHTEAFF. This rearrangement joins TRBV20-1 to TRBJ1-1; a weak D match, TRBD1 (5 bases). This CDR3 contains 11 residues. Germline V lookup: CDR1 DFQATT, CDR2 SNEGSKA (reference sequence). V shed 6 bases and J shed 3 bases, with 8 bases lying between them.